This entry lists 5 T cell receptor beta chains sequenced from one sample in a study of shared clonotypes between healthy human individuals. Sequenced by immunoSEQ multiplex PCR; TCRdb stores in-frame clones only, minus some. The sample carries hundreds of thousands of clones, approximately 74% recorded once. Sequencing was done on a sample of memory CD4+ T cells sorted from blood. The subset denotes: CD45RA-negative fraction. Receptor source: a woman in her thirties in good health.

This clone was seen more than once but under ten times. The chain recombines TRBV9 with TRBJ1-4; D is unresolved. Trimming took off 4 bases at V and 7 bases at J, with 11 bases between the two ends. The germline V gene encodes CDR1 SGDLS and CDR2 YYNGEE. The CDR3 consists of 13 residues. CDR3: CASSSGVGEKLFF. Written as DNA, the CDR3 is TGTGCCAGCAGCTCGGGAGTAGGTGAAAAACTGTTTTTT.

The chain combines TRBV18 with TRBJ1-5, with D perhaps TRBD1 (6 bases). This CDR3 spans 17 amino acids. The ends were cut back, 8 bases at V and 2 bases at J, with 22 bases in the middle. The germline gives CDR1 KGHSH, CDR2 LQKENI. The CDR3 coding sequence is TGTGCCAGCACCGCGCATTTACAGGGAACGGGCAATCAGCCCCAGCATTTT. Encoded protein: CASTAHLQGTGNQPQHF.

In this sample, this clone turned up once. The CDR3 sequence is CASSEQTGRAYEQYF. The DNA of the CDR3 is TGTGCCAGCAGTGAACAAACCGGCAGAGCCTACGAGCAGTACTTC. The V call is TRBV6-1, the J call TRBJ2-7; no definite D call. Germline CDR1 reads MNHNS; CDR2 reads SASEGT. V lost 2 bases and J lost 2, with 13 bases in between. The CDR3 sequence is 15 residues long.

Here the CDR3 reads CASSESLVDEQFF. CDR3 in DNA: TGCGCCAGCAGTGAGTCGCTAGTTGATGAGCAGTTCTTC. The J gene is TRBJ2-1, the V gene TRBV10-2; no definite D call. V lost 0 bases, J lost 8 bases, and 8 bases lay in between. The CDR3 runs to 13 residues. Germline V gene sequence: CDR1 WSHSY, CDR2 SAAADI.

This clone was detected only a few times. This chain links TRBV29-1 with TRBJ2-3, with D possibly TRBD2 on 6 matching bases. The CDR3 consists of 12 residues. V was trimmed by 6 bases and J by 6 bases, leaving 13 bases between them. Germline values: CDR1 SQVTM, CDR2 ANQGSEA. The CDR3 DNA reads TGCAGCGTCTTGGGGACTGGCGATACGCAGTATTTT. It specifies CSVLGTGDTQYF.